Below, one T cell receptor (beta chain) is given with its context. This specimen comes from a study of blood T cell repertoires in COVID-19. Turning to the study itself: Donors in the United States, Italy and Spain gave samples during acute or convalescent COVID-19.

TCRdb's table, derived via immunoSEQ multiplex PCR, lists solely in-frame clones and lacks some. The sample carries roughly 98,000 clones, roughly 80% recorded once. The CDR3 covers 15 residues. V dropped 4 bases and J dropped 8 bases, with 20 bases sitting between them. Germline lookup yields CDR1 GTSNPN and CDR2 SVGIG (reference sequence). The sequenced sample was peripheral blood. The chain joins TRBV30 to TRBJ1-4; D may be TRBD1 (5 bases). The TCR comes from a man aged 65 to 79 with active or convalescent COVID-19. CDR3 sequence reads: CAWTHSRVSGEKLFF. CDR3 DNA: TGTGCCTGGACCCACTCCAGGGTCTCAGGGGAAAAACTGTTTTTT.